The source of this T cell receptor (beta chain) is a study of T-cell reconstitution after alpha-beta-depleted transplantation in children. The CDR3 is 15 residues long. Germline CDR1 and CDR2: SGDLS and YYNGEE. The V segment lost 4 bases and the J segment 3 bases; nucleotides outside the gene matches: 9. Remarks on this clonotype: The target antigen is unknown.

It was with unique molecular identifiers that the TCRbeta library was prepared. Using its own MiXCR run on the PCR reads, TCRdb lists one record per CDR3 protein. This table holds some 300,000 distinct CDR3 sequences, 6.5% to 9% found once. General study results and limits: Several patients had high TCRbeta diversity at day 60; it came from surviving recipient T cells and thymic progenitors. Hyperexpanded clones declined; after one year, newly produced T cells mostly supplied diversity. Approximately two months post-transplant, alpha-beta T cells reportedly originated from several hundred expanded graft clones.

The clonotype was recovered from a female patient aged 2-15 years who had a stem cell transplant for Fanconi anemia, so the T cells may come from the graft donor. The gene calls are TRBV9 and TRBJ1-1, with 7 bases that match TRBD1. This specimen consisted of peripheral blood, obtained 360 days after TCRalphabeta/CD19-depleted stem cell transplant. DNA for the CDR3: TGTGCCAGCAGCCCATGGGACAGCCGATACACTGAAGCTTTCTTT. This sequence encodes CASSPWDSRYTEAFF.